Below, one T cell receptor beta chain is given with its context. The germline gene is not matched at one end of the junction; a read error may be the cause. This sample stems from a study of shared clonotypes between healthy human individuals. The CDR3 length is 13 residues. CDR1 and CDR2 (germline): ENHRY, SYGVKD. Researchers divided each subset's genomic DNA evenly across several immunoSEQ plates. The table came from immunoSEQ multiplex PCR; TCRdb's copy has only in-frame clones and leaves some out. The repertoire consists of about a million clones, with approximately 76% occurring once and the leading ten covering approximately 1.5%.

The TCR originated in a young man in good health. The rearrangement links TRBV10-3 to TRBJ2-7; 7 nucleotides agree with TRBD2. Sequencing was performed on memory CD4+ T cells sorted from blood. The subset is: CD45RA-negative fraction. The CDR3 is CAITREREYGQYF. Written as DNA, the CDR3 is TGTGCCATCACGCGGGAGAGGGAATACGGGCAGTACTTC.